The T cell receptor beta chain under discussion was sequenced for a study of CD8 T cells in Susac syndrome. Reverse transcription used about 0.45 to 1 ug RNA and random hexamers. A multiplex approach, immunoSEQ multiplex PCR, amplified TCR beta CDR3 across 54 Vbeta and 13 Jbeta. TCRdb passed the immunoSEQ multiplex PCR reads through MiXCR, listing each CDR3 protein once. In the table there are around 70,000 distinct CDR3 sequences, about 94% of which are singletons. V was pared by 1 base and J by 9 bases, with 13 bases between. The CDR3 is made up of 14 amino acids. Germline V gene data show CDR1 as SGHAT and CDR2 as FQNNGV. Negative isolation was used for CD8+ and CD4+ T cells and FACS enrichment for TEMRA cells.

V and J are TRBV11-2 and TRBJ2-1; D may be TRBD1 or TRBD2 (6 bases each). This sequence originates from a human donor with multiple sclerosis. The specimen was CD8+ T cells from PBMCs. The CDR3 sequence is CASSLGTVGGEQFF. The CDR3 DNA is TGTGCCAGCAGCTTAGGGACAGTGGGGGGTGAGCAGTTCTTC.